Shown below are 20 T cell receptor beta chains from a single sample sequenced in a study of blood T cell repertoires in COVID-19. The protocol was immunoSEQ multiplex PCR, while the TCRdb copy is restricted to in-frame clones and leaves out a portion. The sample comprises about 40,000 clones, more than 80% of which are singletons, and approximately 14% rests with the top ten. The source material was peripheral blood. These receptors were obtained from a man in his fifties with active or convalescent COVID-19.

Points on this clone: A read error may produce the germline difference seen at one junction end. The chain joins TRBV5-1 to TRBJ2-2; TRBD1 is a possible D gene (5 bases). The CDR3 consists of 15 residues. Germline CDR1 and CDR2: SGHRS and YFSETQ. CDR3 bases: TGCGCCAACAGCCTAACAGGAAATCCGTCCGGGGAGCTGTTTTTT. This sequence encodes CANSLTGNPSGELFF.

The rearrangement links TRBV7-6 to TRBJ2-7, with TRBD2 identical over 9 bases. The germline CDR1 and CDR2 sequences are SGHVS and FNYEAQ. This CDR3 has 17 amino acids. The junction had 9 bases not matched to a gene; V was cut back by 0 bases and J by 3 bases. The CDR3 protein is CASSLASGGSGDYEQYF. Written as DNA, the CDR3 is TGTGCCAGCAGCTTAGCTAGCGGGGGATCGGGAGACTACGAGCAGTACTTC.

This clone has more than one count but fewer than ten. V usage is TRBV25-1 and J usage is TRBJ2-7; 7 nucleotides align to TRBD1. Unmatched junction bases numbered 1, after V lost 6 bases and J lost 5 bases. There are 11 residues in the CDR3. Looked up from germline, CDR1 is MGHDK and CDR2 is SYGVNS. The CDR3 here is CASRQGHEQYF. CDR3 coding DNA: TGTGCCAGCAGACAGGGGCACGAGCAGTACTTC.

The genes are TRBV19 and TRBJ2-5; 16 nucleotides agree with TRBD2. V trimming: 6 bases; J trimming: 1 base; junction bases outside the gene matches: 2. The CDR3 length is 16 residues. Looked up from germline, CDR1 is LNHDA and CDR2 is SQIVND (reference sequence). This CDR3 reads CASRGLAGGSQETQYF. CDR3 in DNA: TGTGCCAGTAGGGGACTAGCGGGGGGGTCCCAAGAGACCCAGTACTTC.

The chain carries TRBV30 and TRBJ2-3, with TRBD2 matching 9 bases. The germline V gene has CDR1 GTSNPN and CDR2 SVGIG (reference sequence). V shed 8 bases, J shed 5 bases, and the junction held 8 bases outside the gene matches. The CDR3 has 13 residues. The CDR3 coding sequence is TGTGCCGGAAAGCGGGGGGCCGGAGATACGCAGTATTTT. This sequence encodes CAGKRGAGDTQYF.

This clone was seen only a few times. The V gene is TRBV7-2, the J gene TRBJ1-2; D perhaps matches TRBD1 (5 bases). Germline V gene lookup returns CDR1 SGHTA and CDR2 FQGNSA. V shed 4 bases and J shed 6 bases, with 18 bases lying between them. The CDR3 runs to 15 residues. The CDR3: CASSSPNQQGNGYTF. The CDR3 bases are TGTGCCAGCAGCTCTCCTAATCAGCAGGGCAATGGCTACACCTTC.

This rearrangement joins TRBV7-3 to TRBJ1-3; TRBD1 might be the D (5 bases). The CDR3 is 15 amino acids. The germline V gene has CDR1 SGHTA and CDR2 FQGTGA. Trimming left V 3 bases short and J 4 bases short, with 13 bases between. The CDR3, as DNA: TGTGCCAGCAGCTTTGGCGGGACGGAAGGAAACACCATATATTTT. Residues: CASSFGGTEGNTIYF.

This rearrangement joins TRBV11-1 to TRBJ2-1; TRBD1 matches 9 bases. The trim removed 0 bases at V and 8 bases at J, leaving 8 bases unmatched. Germline values: CDR1 SGHAT, CDR2 FQDESV (reference sequence). CDR3 length: 16 residues. Written as DNA, the CDR3 is TGTGCCAGCAGCTTAGCCAGGGGACAGGGTTGGGATGAGCAGTTCTTC. Protein: CASSLARGQGWDEQFF.

V gene TRBV19 combines with J gene TRBJ1-2; TRBD1 might be the D (6 bases). CDR3 length: 14 amino acids. Germline V lookup: CDR1 LNHDA, CDR2 SQIVND (reference sequence). The V and J ends lost 7 bases and 4 bases respectively, with 16 bases between them. The DNA of the CDR3 is TGTGCCAGTAAGAAGGACAGCTTAGGCTATGGCTACACCTTC. Its protein product is CASKKDSLGYGYTF.

This clone was observed once. The genes are TRBV2 and TRBJ2-3; D unclear. The CDR3 sequence is 12 residues long. CDR1 SNHLY and CDR2 FYNNEI come from the germline V gene. V was shortened by 7 bases and J by 1 base, with 6 bases between the two germline ends. The CDR3 nucleotides are TGTGCCAGCATGTTCGGCACAGATACGCAGTATTTT. Residues: CASMFGTDTQYF. The whole variable domain, filled in from reference TRBV2 and TRBJ2-3, reads EPEVTQTPSHQVTQMGQEVILRCVPISNHLYFYWYRQILGQKVEFLVSFYNNEISEKSEIFDDQFSVERPDGSNFTLKIRSTKLEDSAMYFCASMFGTDTQYFGPGTRLTVL.

The V call is TRBV6-6, the J call TRBJ1-2, with 9 bases matching TRBD1. Germline loops: CDR1 MNHNY, CDR2 SVGAGI (reference sequence). J gave up 6 bases and V 6 bases, and 8 bases lay outside the gene matches. There are 14 residues in the CDR3. CDR3 amino acids: CASSPGTGYDGYTF. The CDR3 DNA follows: TGTGCCAGCAGCCCAGGGACAGGGTATGATGGCTACACCTTC.

The chain has TRBV4-2 and TRBJ2-1; no clear D. This CDR3 has 16 amino acids. V lost 0 bases and J 1 base, leaving 10 bases between the germline ends. Germline values: CDR1 LGHNA, CDR2 YNFKEQ. Here the CDR3 reads CASSQDTLGSYNEQFF. The CDR3 DNA sequence: TGTGCCAGCAGCCAAGATACCCTAGGATCCTACAATGAGCAGTTCTTC.

The chain combines TRBV7-9 with TRBJ1-2; D perhaps matches TRBD1 (5 bases). CDR1 is SEHNR and CDR2 is FQNEAQ in the germline V gene (reference sequence). V was shortened by 7 bases and J by 7 bases, with 16 bases between the two germline ends. The CDR3 contains 13 residues. The CDR3 is CASIAGQGSGYTF. Here the CDR3 DNA reads TGTGCCAGCATCGCCGGGCAGGGCTCTGGCTACACCTTC.

The rearrangement joins TRBV12-3 or TRBV12-4 to TRBJ1-2, with a weak D call TRBD1 (5 bases). The CDR3 is 12 residues long. Between the trimmed V and J ends, which lost 1 base and 8 bases, there was a span of 8 bases. The DNA for the CDR3 is TGTGCCAGCAGTTTAGGACAGTTGGGCTACACCTTC. Translating gives CASSLGQLGYTF.

The count of this clone is one. The chain uses TRBV15 and TRBJ1-2, with no clear D. Germline CDR1 and CDR2: LNHNV and YYDKDF (reference sequence). Between the trimmed V and J ends, which lost 0 bases and 2 bases, there was a span of 4 bases. This CDR3 is 13 amino acids long. The CDR3 sequence is CATSRDRNYGYTF. The CDR3 bases are TGTGCCACCAGCAGAGACAGAAACTATGGCTACACCTTC.

This clone turned up a few times. CDR3 in DNA: TGTGCCACCAGCAGAGAGGACAGGGACGGCGAGCAGTTCTTC. It yields the protein CATSREDRDGEQFF. The chain carries TRBV15 and TRBJ2-1, with TRBD1 matching over 8 bases. The CDR3 covers 14 residues. V was clipped by 0 bases and J by 10 bases; unmatched bases: 5. Germline CDR1 LNHNV, CDR2 YYDKDF (reference sequence).

V and J are TRBV5-1 and TRBJ2-2; 16 nucleotides agree with TRBD2. The CDR3 totals 18 residues. V shed 4 bases, J shed 4 bases, and the junction held 7 bases outside the gene matches. CDR1 and CDR2 (germline): SGHRS, YFSETQ. CDR3: CASSIAGTSGGATGELFF. CDR3 sequence (DNA): TGCGCCAGCAGCATCGCCGGGACTAGCGGGGGGGCCACCGGGGAGCTGTTTTTT.

The DNA of the CDR3 is TGCGCCAGCAGCTTAAGCGGGACGACTGGAAACACCATATATTTT. Its protein is CASSLSGTTGNTIYF. The chain joins TRBV5-1 to TRBJ1-3, with D possibly TRBD1 on 5 matching bases. V lost 2 bases, J lost 2 bases, and 11 bases lay in between. The CDR3 length is 15 residues. The V gene's germline CDR1 is SGHRS and CDR2 YFSETQ. The full variable domain, completed using reference TRBV5-1 and TRBJ1-3, is KAGVTQTPRYLIKTRGQQVTLSCSPISGHRSVSWYQQTPGQGLQFLFEYFSETQRNKGNFPGRFSGRQFSNSRSEMNVSTLELGDSALYLCASSLSGTTGNTIYFGEGSWLTVV.

The CDR3 nucleotides are TGTGCCAGCAGCCCGGGACAGGGAAATCAGCCCCAGCATTTT. Translating gives CASSPGQGNQPQHF. The chain is built from TRBV3-1 (or the pseudogene TRBV3-2) and TRBJ1-5; 9 bases are a match to TRBD1. V was pared by 4 bases and J by 4 bases, with 2 bases of the junction left unmatched. CDR1 and CDR2 from the germline V gene are LGHDT and YNNKEL (reference sequence). CDR3 size: 14 residues.

The chain carries TRBV5-1 and TRBJ1-5, with D possibly being TRBD1 (6 bases). CDR3 length: 16 residues. The V gene lost 4 bases and the J gene lost 2 bases, with 16 bases spanning the gap. Germline CDR1 SGHRS, CDR2 YFSETQ. This chain's CDR3 is CASSPEGGVGNQPQHF. As DNA, the CDR3 is TGCGCCAGCAGCCCCGAAGGGGGAGTTGGCAATCAGCCCCAGCATTTT.